This section outlines one T cell receptor beta chain sequence together with its context. Its antigen is unknown. From RNA transcripts, TCR beta CDR3 regions were amplified. Primed by the HTBI set, a first-round RT-PCR was run on the TCR CDR3. Each CDR3 protein gets one entry after TCRdb re-called the multiplex PCR reads with MiXCR. Among 620,000 or so distinct CDR3 sequences, 13% to 15% were seen once, and the ten largest hold about an eighth. The sample belongs to a study of T cells in Graves' hyperthyroidism and ophthalmopathy. Study conclusions and caveats: The blood repertoire included most of the expanded thyroid clonotypes above 0.001. In simple terms, a model built on 13 V-J features told ophthalmopathy apart from stable hyperthyroidism.

Patients showing uncontrolled infection, other autoimmune disease, pregnancy or lactation were ineligible. Diagnoses were established using clinical symptoms, serum thyroxine and TRAb, thyroid ultrasound and orbital computed tomography. J lost 4 bases, V lost 3 bases, and 9 bases had no gene match. The CDR3 is 16 amino acids. CDR1 is SGDLS and CDR2 is YYNGEE in the germline V gene. The gene calls are TRBV9 and TRBJ2-2; 7 bases agree with TRBD2. Specimen: blood. The sequence came from a woman between 45 and 65 years old with Graves' ophthalmopathy. As DNA, the CDR3 is TGTGCCAGCAGCGCCGCCGGGACTACGAGCACCGGGGAGCTGTTTTTT. The encoded protein is CASSAAGTTSTGELFF.